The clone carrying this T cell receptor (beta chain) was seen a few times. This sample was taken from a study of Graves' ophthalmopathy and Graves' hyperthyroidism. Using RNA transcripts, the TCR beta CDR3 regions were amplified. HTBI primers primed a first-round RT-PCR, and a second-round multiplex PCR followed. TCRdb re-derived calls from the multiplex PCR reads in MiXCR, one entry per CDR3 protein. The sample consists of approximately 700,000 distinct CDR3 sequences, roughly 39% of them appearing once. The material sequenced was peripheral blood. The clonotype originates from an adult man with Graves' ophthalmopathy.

CDR3 coding DNA: TGTGCCAGCAGCTCACAGACAGACTCACCCCTCCACTTT. Residues: CASSSQTDSPLHF. This chain connects TRBV11-2 to TRBJ1-6; maybe TRBD1 (5 bases). Germline V gene lookup returns CDR1 SGHAT and CDR2 FQNNGV. V lost 4 bases to trimming and J lost 10 bases, with 11 bases between them. The CDR3 contains 13 residues.